This T cell receptor beta chain was captured by sequencing in a study of T cells in Graves' hyperthyroidism and ophthalmopathy. Study results and limitations: Most expanded thyroid clonotypes above 0.001 also appeared in blood.

V shed 3 bases, J shed 6 bases, and the junction held 5 bases outside the gene matches. The CDR3 is 14 residues long. RNA transcripts gave rise to amplified TCR beta CDR3 regions. When the TCR CDR3 underwent first-round RT-PCR, the HTBI primer set was used. TCRdb itself ran the multiplex PCR reads through MiXCR, one entry per CDR3 protein. This table holds approximately 610,000 distinct CDR3 sequences, around 15% found once. At least 3 on the Clinical Activity Score was recorded for ophthalmopathy patients, who also had NOSPECS grade at least 4 and duration under 3 months. Fresh peripheral blood, roughly 9.6 ml, was the source of the PBMCs. This clonotype was seen at least ten times. Its target is not known.

Sequencing used blood. The genes are TRBV12-3 or TRBV12-4 and TRBJ2-7, with 10 bases fitting TRBD1. The source of this sequence is a woman aged 40 to 50 with Graves' ophthalmopathy. The CDR3 sequence: CASSLGQGSGEQYF. Here the CDR3 DNA reads TGTGCCAGCAGTTTGGGACAGGGGTCGGGCGAGCAGTACTTC.